This TCR beta chain was sequenced in a study of T-cell memory formation after mild COVID-19. In the study overall: TCR clusters showed largely donor specificity. Regarding the study as a whole: Clones that shrank (day 15 to 85) were balanced CD4/CD8, whereas later expanders leaned CD4+. Cross-reactive memory apparently joined, as some responding clones appeared in pre-infection memory.

V dropped 1 base and J dropped 4 bases, with 8 bases sitting between them. The CDR3 spans 13 residues. CDR1 and CDR2 (germline): SGHVS, FNYEAQ. This clonotype has a handful of counts. Antigen specificity is unknown. TCRdb analysed the 5' RACE reads with MiXCR anew, one entry per CDR3 protein. This table holds roughly 150,000 distinct CDR3 sequences, about 14% found once. This chain joins TRBV7-6 and TRBJ2-7; tentative D call: TRBD1 (5 bases). The receptor was derived from an adult woman who had mild COVID-19 (a few samples of this study predate the infection). Cell type and time point are not known. The sequencing sample was made of PBMCs or a T cell subset sorted from them (not recorded which). The CDR3 protein is CASSLESGYEQYF. As DNA, the CDR3 is TGTGCCAGCAGCTTAGAGTCAGGGTACGAGCAGTACTTC.